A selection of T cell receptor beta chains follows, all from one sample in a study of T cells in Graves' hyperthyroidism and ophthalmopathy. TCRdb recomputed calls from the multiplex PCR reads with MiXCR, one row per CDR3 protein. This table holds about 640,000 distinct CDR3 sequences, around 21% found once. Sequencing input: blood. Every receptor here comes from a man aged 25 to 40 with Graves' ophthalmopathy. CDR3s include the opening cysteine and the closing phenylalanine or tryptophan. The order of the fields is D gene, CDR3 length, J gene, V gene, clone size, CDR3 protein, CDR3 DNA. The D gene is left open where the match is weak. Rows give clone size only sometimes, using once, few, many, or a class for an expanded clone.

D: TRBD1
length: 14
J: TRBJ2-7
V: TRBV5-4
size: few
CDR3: CASSPGGQNYEQYF
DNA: TGTGCCAGCAGCCCAGGGGGACAGAACTACGAGCAGTACTTC

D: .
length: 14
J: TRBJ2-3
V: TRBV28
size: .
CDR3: CATHTADNTDTQYF
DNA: TGTGCCACCCACACCGCCGATAACACAGATACGCAGTATTTT

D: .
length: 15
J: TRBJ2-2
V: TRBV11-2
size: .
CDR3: CASMQGGANTGELFF
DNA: TGTGCCAGCATGCAGGGGGGTGCGAACACCGGGGAGCTGTTTTTT

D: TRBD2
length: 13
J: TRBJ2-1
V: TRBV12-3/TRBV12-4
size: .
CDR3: CASRELAANEQFF
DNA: TGTGCCAGCAGGGAACTAGCGGCCAATGAGCAGTTCTTC

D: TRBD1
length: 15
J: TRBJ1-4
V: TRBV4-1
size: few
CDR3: CASSQQTGGNEKLFF
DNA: TGCGCCAGCAGCCAACAGACAGGGGGAAATGAAAAACTGTTTTTT

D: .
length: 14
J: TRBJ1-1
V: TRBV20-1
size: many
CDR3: CSAKRGSMNTEAFF
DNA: TGCAGTGCTAAACGGGGTTCCATGAACACTGAAGCTTTCTTT

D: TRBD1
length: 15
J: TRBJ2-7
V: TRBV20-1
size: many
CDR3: CSAPTMTGSSYEQYF
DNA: TGCAGTGCGCCAACAATGACAGGGAGCTCCTACGAGCAGTACTTC

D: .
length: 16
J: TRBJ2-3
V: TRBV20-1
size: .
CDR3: CSARPERYSSTDTQYF
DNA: TGCAGTGCTAGACCCGAACGCTATTCTTCCACAGATACGCAGTATTTT

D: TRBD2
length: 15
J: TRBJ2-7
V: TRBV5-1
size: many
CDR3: CASSPFGAGAYEQYF
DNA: TGCGCCAGCAGCCCGTTTGGAGCGGGAGCCTACGAGCAGTACTTC

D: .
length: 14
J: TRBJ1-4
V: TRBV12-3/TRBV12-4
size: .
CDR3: CASSSQGRAEKLFF
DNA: TGTGCCAGCAGTTCTCAGGGGCGGGCCGAAAAACTGTTTTTT

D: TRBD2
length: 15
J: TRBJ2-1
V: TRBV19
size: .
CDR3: CASNSGTSVYNEQFF
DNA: TGTGCCAGCAATTCCGGGACTAGCGTATACAATGAGCAGTTCTTC